This TCR beta chain is drawn from a study of beta chain features in type 1 diabetes (dated by TCRdb to the late 2010s). Turning to the overall study: Patients and healthy donors did not differ in mean age, gender distribution, total cell number or subset yield. Whereas all 30 or so donors provided naive and central memory subsets, regulatory and stem cell-like memory subsets were isolated from just 8 patients and about 8 healthy donors. A total of about 100,000,000 sorted cells were examined across all samples, and RNA yield correlated strongly with the number of cells per subset. In the study, TCRB repertoires of sorted circulating CD4+ T cell subsets from recently diagnosed type 1 diabetes patients were compared with those of matched healthy donors. Overall study results and their limits: Naive, central memory and regulatory TCRB repertoires appeared to be more similar among patients than among healthy donors. At VDJ recombination sites, type 1 diabetes patients had fewer insertions and more deleted nucleotides, which implies abnormalities in thymic rearrangement. PCR might favor shorter templates, but patient and control samples were amplified and corrected together, so any skew would affect both groups equally. Because small numbers of individuals were included in the HLA sub-analyses, any influence of HLA type on TCRB rearrangement was left unresolved. Because cDNA was sequenced instead of genomic DNA, activated cells with high expression could be over-represented, although the groups did not differ in activation or CD3 levels. Type 1 diabetes patients showed a moderate but significant shortening of TCRB CDR3 length in all four CD4+ subsets.

The germline ends are 13 bases apart after V is trimmed by 4 bases and J by 3 bases. CDR1 ENHRY and CDR2 SYGVKD are derived from the germline V gene. The CDR3 runs 15 amino acids, cysteine and phenylalanine included. Just the 45-base CDR3 DNA is kept, in frame starting at base 1. On this clone itself: Its antigen remains unidentified. Base qualities are not at hand, and no much larger clone is one base apart.

From each donor, a single peripheral blood sample of about 110 mL on average was drawn into heparinised tubes. A BD FACSAria II was used to sort naive, central memory, regulatory and stem cell-like memory CD4+ T cells with a panel that included CD45RO, CCR7, CD25, CD127, CD95 and CD27. All sorted populations exceeded 95% purity. PBMCs were isolated immediately by Lymphoprep density gradient centrifugation and stained directly without culture. Samples were stained and sorted in pairs, with one healthy donor and one patient per experiment, so that batch effects were minimized. All of the isolated RNA was reverse transcribed with the High Capacity cDNA Reverse Transcription Kit, so expressed TCRB transcripts were sequenced. Deep immunoSEQ sequencing was performed on naive, central memory and regulatory T cell samples, with an average of approximately 4 million total reads per sample. Sorted cells were lysed in RLT buffer, and RNA was extracted using DNase-treated RNeasy Micro or Mini kits according to cell number. Each cell subset was processed separately to prevent cross-contamination, with patient and healthy donor samples processed together. Using the immunoSEQ multiplex PCR, TCRB sequences were amplified from cDNA into 87-bp fragments spanning the CDR3 region. Amplicons were sequenced on the Illumina HiSeq platform. From the authors' description of their analysis: Synthetic template baselines were used to correct PCR bias computationally, reads within Hamming distance 2 were collapsed, and singletons that could not be merged were discarded. Reads were aligned against IMGT so that V, D and J genes, CDR3 length and insertions or deletions at six rearrangement sites could be assigned. Within each subset, clonotype counts were normalized to sorted cell number, after which true diversity and Gini coefficients were computed with the tcR R package. Repertoire sharing was quantified using the overlap coefficient calculated on TCRB nucleotide sequences. Out-of-frame TCRB sequences from naive cells were analyzed to stand in for the pre-selection repertoire. Not all clones reach the TCRdb copy of this immuneACCESS table, which keeps in-frame sequences only. Checked studies attribute under half of the gap to unresolved V genes and leave the rest unexplained. V and J calls and clone size are those listed in that table; D and trimming were worked out from the DNA. Across this sample there are about 660,000 clones, with about 14% seen only once. The ten largest clones take up around 0.04% of the sample.

This clonotype was sampled from a man younger than 30 with type 1 diabetes. The sequence joins TRBV10-3 to TRBJ2-1, with the D segment possibly TRBD1 or TRBD2, each aligning over 5 bases. What was sequenced was naive CD4+ T cells from blood. The cell subset or site label, as the study defines it: true naive CD4+ T cells. The CDR3 region: CAISGDRTSYNEQFF. DNA sequence: TGTGCCATCAGTGGAGACAGAACTAGCTACAATGAGCAGTTCTTC.